Listed here are 10 T cell receptor beta chains from one sample, sequenced in a study of a mutant IDH1 vaccine in newly diagnosed glioma. Sample time point: week 35, safety follow-up. Each dose of the vaccine consisted of 300 ug of mutant IDH1 20-mer peptide, with topical imiquimod. Profiled with immunoSEQ multiplex PCR; TCRdb holds only in-frame clones, not every one. The sample has 44,000 or so clones; under 90% are singletons. Antigens for these TCRs are unknown. The sequences come from PBMCs, collected from a glioma patient whose treatment included an IDH1 peptide vaccine. These receptors all come from a middle-aged woman with glioma. Some clones in this sample may be carry-over from other donors' samples.

This clone ranks as medium-sized. The V call is TRBV4-1, the J call TRBJ1-5; weak D call: TRBD1 (5 bases). Germline CDR1 MGHRA, CDR2 YSYEKL. The CDR3 runs to 13 residues. With 3 bases removed from V and 7 bases from J, the gap between germline ends came to 10 bases. The CDR3 reads CASSQEDSQPQHF. CDR3 in DNA: TGCGCCAGCAGCCAGGAAGACAGCCAGCCCCAGCATTTT.

This chain joins TRBV9 and TRBJ1-1; the match to TRBD1 covers 8 bases. The CDR3 has 12 residues. Germline trimming cut 3 bases from V and 8 bases from J; bases unmatched to any gene: 3. Germline V lookup: CDR1 SGDLS, CDR2 YYNGEE. CDR3 in amino acids: CASSAGDREAFF. The DNA of the CDR3 is TGTGCCAGCAGCGCCGGGGACAGGGAAGCTTTCTTT.

This chain links TRBV5-1 with TRBJ1-2, with unresolved D. Germline V gene data show CDR1 as SGHRS and CDR2 as YFSETQ. The CDR3 runs to 15 residues. V was shortened by 0 bases and J by 4 bases, with 13 bases between the two germline ends. The CDR3 DNA reads TGCGCCAGCAGCTTGGTGGCTCATCGTCCCTATGGCTACACCTTC. Its protein product is CASSLVAHRPYGYTF.

V is TRBV7-2 and J is TRBJ2-5; tentatively, D is TRBD1 or TRBD2 (5 bases each). V dropped 6 bases and J dropped 4 bases, with 18 bases sitting between them. Per germline, CDR1 SGHTA and CDR2 FQGNSA. The CDR3 is 15 residues long. CDR3 sequence: CASRRGYRPGETQYF. In DNA, the CDR3 is TGTGCCAGCAGGCGAGGGTACAGGCCTGGAGAGACCCAGTACTTC.

The CDR3 loop is CASSERLAEGETQYF. The CDR3 DNA sequence: TGTGCCAGCAGTGAACGACTAGCGGAGGGGGAGACCCAGTACTTC. This chain connects TRBV2 to TRBJ2-5; 9 nucleotides line up with TRBD2. J gave up 5 bases and V 2 bases, and 6 bases lay outside the gene matches. The CDR3 totals 15 residues. CDR1 is SNHLY and CDR2 is FYNNEI in the germline V gene.

This clone was recorded once. The gene calls are TRBV9 and TRBJ1-1; 10 nucleotides agree with TRBD1. The ends lost 4 bases at V and 3 bases at J; junction bases unmatched: 9. Germline V gene data show CDR1 as SGDLS and CDR2 as YYNGEE. The CDR3 runs to 16 residues. This chain's CDR3 is CASSSLPGQGHTEAFF. In DNA form, the CDR3 reads TGTGCCAGCAGCTCCCTACCGGGACAGGGGCACACTGAAGCTTTCTTT.

The rearrangement uses TRBV11-2 and TRBJ1-1; D remains ambiguous. The V gene lost 6 bases and the J gene lost 0 bases, with 8 bases spanning the gap. The CDR3 consists of 13 residues. Germline lookup yields CDR1 SGHAT and CDR2 FQNNGV. The CDR3 DNA reads TGTGCCAGCAGGGATTGGCTGAACACTGAAGCTTTCTTT. Translation: CASRDWLNTEAFF.

This chain links TRBV28 with TRBJ1-1, with D perhaps TRBD1 (5 bases). The CDR3 totals 14 residues. Germline V gene sequence: CDR1 MDHEN, CDR2 SYDVKM. V lost 5 bases and J 11 bases, leaving 21 bases between the germline ends. The CDR3 nucleotides read TGTGCCAGCAGTGGGTGGGGTGGGGCGGGTATGGCTTTCTTT. Translated: CASSGWGGAGMAFF. Full variable domain (rest looked up from reference TRBV28 and TRBJ1-1): DVKVTQSSRYLVKRTGEKVFLECVQDMDHENMFWYRQDPGLGLRLIYFSYDVKMKEKGDIPEGYSVSREKKERFSLILESASTNQTSMYLCASSGWGGAGMAFFGQGTRLTVV.

The chain combines TRBV9 with TRBJ2-1; D is uncertain. The V end lost 0 bases, the J end lost 2 bases, and 9 bases lay between the germline ends. The germline V gene encodes CDR1 SGDLS and CDR2 YYNGEE. The CDR3 runs to 15 residues. The CDR3 protein is CASSVGLPTYNEQFF. The CDR3 nucleotides read TGTGCCAGCAGCGTAGGCCTGCCGACCTACAATGAGCAGTTCTTC.

This chain connects TRBV9 to TRBJ2-7; D might be TRBD2 (5 bases). From germline, CDR1 is SGDLS and CDR2 YYNGEE. The ends were cut back, 0 bases at V and 4 bases at J, with 14 bases in the middle. CDR3 length: 15 amino acids. As DNA, the CDR3 is TGTGCCAGCAGCGTAGGGCCTAGCCTCTCGTACGAGCAGTACTTC. As protein: CASSVGPSLSYEQYF.